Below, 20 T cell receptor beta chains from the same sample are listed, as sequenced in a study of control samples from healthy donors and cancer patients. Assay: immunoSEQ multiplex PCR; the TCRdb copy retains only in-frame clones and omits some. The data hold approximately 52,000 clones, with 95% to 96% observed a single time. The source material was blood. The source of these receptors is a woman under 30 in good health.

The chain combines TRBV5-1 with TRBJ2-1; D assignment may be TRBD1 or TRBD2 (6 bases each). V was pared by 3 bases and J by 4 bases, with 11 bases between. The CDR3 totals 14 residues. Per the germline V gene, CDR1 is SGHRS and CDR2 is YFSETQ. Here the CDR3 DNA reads TGCGCCAGCAGCTGGGGGGCGGAGTACAATGAGCAGTTCTTC. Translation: CASSWGAEYNEQFF. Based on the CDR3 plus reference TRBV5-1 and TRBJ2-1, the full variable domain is KAGVTQTPRYLIKTRGQQVTLSCSPISGHRSVSWYQQTPGQGLQFLFEYFSETQRNKGNFPGRFSGRQFSNSRSEMNVSTLELGDSALYLCASSWGAEYNEQFFGPGTRLTVL.

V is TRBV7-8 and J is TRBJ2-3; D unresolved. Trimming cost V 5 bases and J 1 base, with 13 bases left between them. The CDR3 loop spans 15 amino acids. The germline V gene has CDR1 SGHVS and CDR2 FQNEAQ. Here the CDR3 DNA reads TGTGCCAGCAGCCGAGACGGATGGGGCACAGATACGCAGTATTTT. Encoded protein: CASSRDGWGTDTQYF.

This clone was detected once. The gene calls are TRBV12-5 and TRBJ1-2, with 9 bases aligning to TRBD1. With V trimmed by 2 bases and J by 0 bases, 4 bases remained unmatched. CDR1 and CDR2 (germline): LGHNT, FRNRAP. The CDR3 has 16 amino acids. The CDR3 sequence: CASGLTGGGPNYGYTF. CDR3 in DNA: TGTGCTAGTGGTTTGACAGGGGGCGGACCTAACTATGGCTACACCTTC.

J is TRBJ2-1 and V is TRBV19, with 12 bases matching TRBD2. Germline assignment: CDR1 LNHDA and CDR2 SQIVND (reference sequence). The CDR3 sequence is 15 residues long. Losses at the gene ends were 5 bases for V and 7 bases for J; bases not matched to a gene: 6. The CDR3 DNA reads TGTGCCAGTAGTGCTCTAGCGGGGGGGAGGAATGAGCAGTTCTTC. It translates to CASSALAGGRNEQFF. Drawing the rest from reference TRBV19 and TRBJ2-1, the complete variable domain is DGGITQSPKYLFRKEGQNVTLSCEQNLNHDAMYWYRQDPGQGLRLIYYSQIVNDFQKGDIAEGYSVSREKKESFPLTVTSAQKNPTAFYLCASSALAGGRNEQFFGPGTRLTVL.

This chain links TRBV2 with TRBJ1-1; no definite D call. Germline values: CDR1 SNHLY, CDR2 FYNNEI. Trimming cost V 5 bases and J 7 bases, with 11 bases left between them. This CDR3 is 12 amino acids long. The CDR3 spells CASSPRRIEAFF. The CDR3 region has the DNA TGTGCCAGCAGTCCTCGACGGATTGAAGCTTTCTTT.

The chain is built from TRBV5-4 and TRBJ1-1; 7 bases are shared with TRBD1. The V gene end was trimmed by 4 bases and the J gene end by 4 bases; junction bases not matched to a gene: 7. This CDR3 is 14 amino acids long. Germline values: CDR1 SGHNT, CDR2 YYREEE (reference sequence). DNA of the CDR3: TGTGCCAGCAGCCTACAACAGGGGTCCACTGAAGCTTTCTTT. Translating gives CASSLQQGSTEAFF.

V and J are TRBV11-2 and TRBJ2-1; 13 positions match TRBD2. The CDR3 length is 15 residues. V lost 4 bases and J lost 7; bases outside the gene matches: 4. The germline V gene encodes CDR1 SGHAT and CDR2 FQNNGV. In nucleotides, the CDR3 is TGTGCCAGCAGCTCGGGACTAGCGGGGCGGAATGAGCAGTTCTTC. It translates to CASSSGLAGRNEQFF. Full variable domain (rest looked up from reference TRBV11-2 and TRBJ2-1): EAGVAQSPRYKIIEKRQSVAFWCNPISGHATLYWYQQILGQGPKLLIQFQNNGVVDDSQLPKDRFSAERLKGVDSTLKIQPAKLEDSAVYLCASSSGLAGRNEQFFGPGTRLTVL.

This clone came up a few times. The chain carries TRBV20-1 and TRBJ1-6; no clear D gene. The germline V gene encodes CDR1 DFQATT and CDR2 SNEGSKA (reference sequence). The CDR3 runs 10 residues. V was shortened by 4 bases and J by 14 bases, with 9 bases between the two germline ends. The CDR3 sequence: CSATMGTLHF. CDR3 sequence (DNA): TGCAGTGCTACCATGGGTACCCTCCACTTT.

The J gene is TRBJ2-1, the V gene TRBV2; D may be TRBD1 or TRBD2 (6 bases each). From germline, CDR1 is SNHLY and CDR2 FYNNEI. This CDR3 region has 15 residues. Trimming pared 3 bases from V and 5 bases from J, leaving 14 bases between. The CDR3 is CASSDRGGAHNEQFF. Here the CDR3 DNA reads TGTGCCAGCAGTGACAGGGGCGGGGCCCACAATGAGCAGTTCTTC.

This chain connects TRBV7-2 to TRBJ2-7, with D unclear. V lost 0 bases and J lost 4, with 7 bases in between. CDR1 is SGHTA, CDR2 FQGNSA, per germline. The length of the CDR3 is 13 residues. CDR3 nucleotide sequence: TGTGCCAGCAGCTTAGCTCGGGTTTACGAGCAGTACTTC. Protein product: CASSLARVYEQYF.

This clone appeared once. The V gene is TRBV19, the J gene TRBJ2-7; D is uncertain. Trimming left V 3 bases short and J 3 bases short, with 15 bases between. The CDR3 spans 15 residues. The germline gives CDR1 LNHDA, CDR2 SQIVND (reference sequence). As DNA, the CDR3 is TGTGCCAGTAGTATTGCCGGCCTGGGTTACTACGAGCAGTACTTC. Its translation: CASSIAGLGYYEQYF.

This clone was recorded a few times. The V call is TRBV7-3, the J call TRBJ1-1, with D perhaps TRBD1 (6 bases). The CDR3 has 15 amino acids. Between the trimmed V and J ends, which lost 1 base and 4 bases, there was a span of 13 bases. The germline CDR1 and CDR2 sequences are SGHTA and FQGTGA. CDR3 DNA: TGTGCCAGCAGCTTAAGCCCCGGGGGGCTCACTGAAGCTTTCTTT. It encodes CASSLSPGGLTEAFF.

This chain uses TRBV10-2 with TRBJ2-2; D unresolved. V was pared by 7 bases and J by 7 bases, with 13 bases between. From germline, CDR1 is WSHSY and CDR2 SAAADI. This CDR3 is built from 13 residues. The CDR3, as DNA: TGCGCCAGCAACACTTGGGTATACGGGGAGCTGTTTTTT. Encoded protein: CASNTWVYGELFF.

Here the CDR3 reads CASSEGTGGHNEQYF. CDR3 nucleotides: TGTGCCAGCAGCGAGGGGACAGGGGGGCACAACGAGCAGTACTTC. The chain uses TRBV6-5 and TRBJ2-7, with 11 bases aligning to TRBD1. Per germline, CDR1 MNHEY and CDR2 SVGAGI. Trimming removed 6 bases from V and 5 bases from J; junction bases left unmatched: 9. The CDR3 spans 15 residues.

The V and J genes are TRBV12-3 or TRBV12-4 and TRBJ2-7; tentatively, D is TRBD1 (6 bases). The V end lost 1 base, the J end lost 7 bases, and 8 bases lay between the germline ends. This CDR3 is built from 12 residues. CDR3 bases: TGTGCCAGCAGTTTAGAGCAGGGGGAGCAGTACTTC. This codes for CASSLEQGEQYF.

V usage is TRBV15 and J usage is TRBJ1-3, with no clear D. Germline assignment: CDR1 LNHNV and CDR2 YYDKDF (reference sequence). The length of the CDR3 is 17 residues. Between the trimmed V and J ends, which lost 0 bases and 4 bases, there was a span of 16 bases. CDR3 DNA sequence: TGTGCCACCAGCAGAGATCGGGGAGGGAGTATCGGAAACACCATATATTTT. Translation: CATSRDRGGSIGNTIYF.

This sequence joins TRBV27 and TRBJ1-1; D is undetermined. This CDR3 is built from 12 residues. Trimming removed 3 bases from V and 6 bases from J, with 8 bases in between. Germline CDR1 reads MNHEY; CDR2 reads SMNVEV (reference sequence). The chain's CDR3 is CASSLRGAEAFF. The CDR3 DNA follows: TGTGCCAGCAGTTTGCGGGGTGCTGAAGCTTTCTTT.

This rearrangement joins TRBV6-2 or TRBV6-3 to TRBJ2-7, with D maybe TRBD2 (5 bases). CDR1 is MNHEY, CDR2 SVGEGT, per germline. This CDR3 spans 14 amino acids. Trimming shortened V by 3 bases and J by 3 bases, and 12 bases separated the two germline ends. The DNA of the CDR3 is TGTGCCAGCAGTTATCCGGGGTTCAGCTACGAGCAGTACTTC. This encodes CASSYPGFSYEQYF.

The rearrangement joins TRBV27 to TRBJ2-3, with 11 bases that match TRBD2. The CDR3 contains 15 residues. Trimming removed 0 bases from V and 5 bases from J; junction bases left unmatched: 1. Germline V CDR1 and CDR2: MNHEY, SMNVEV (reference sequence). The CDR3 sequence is CASSLSSGGVDTQYF. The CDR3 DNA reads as TGTGCCAGCAGTTTATCTAGCGGGGGGGTAGATACGCAGTATTTT.

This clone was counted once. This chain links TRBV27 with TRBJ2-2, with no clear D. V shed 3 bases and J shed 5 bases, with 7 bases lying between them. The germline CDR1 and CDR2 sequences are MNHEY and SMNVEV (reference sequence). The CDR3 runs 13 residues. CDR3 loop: CASSFVGTGELFF. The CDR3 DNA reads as TGTGCCAGCAGTTTCGTGGGGACCGGGGAGCTGTTTTTT.